This T cell receptor beta chain comes out of a study of early stage breast cancer tumors. The overall study: About 70% of the 16 invasive tumors were ER+, PR+ and HER2-. Invasive lobular carcinomas made up about 35% of the 12 ER+/PR+/HER2- tumors. Around 9.8-fold was the mean read coverage per sample. Notes on the study in general: Commonly generated sequences made up most enriched TCRB sequences shared between patients.

The V end was cut by 4 bases, the J end by 4 bases, with 11 bases between. This CDR3 region has 13 residues. Per the germline V gene, CDR1 is SGHNT and CDR2 is YYREEE (reference sequence). With regard to this clone: Its antigen remains unknown.

Assay used: immunoSEQ multiplex PCR; TCRdb lists only in-frame clones, some missing. The table shows some 14,000 clones, with 70% to 85% occurring only once. The TCR originated in a person in their thirties with breast cancer. The chain carries TRBV5-4 and TRBJ2-5; D gene unclear. Sequencing was carried out using normal breast tissue next to the tumor. The DNA of the CDR3 is TGTGCCAGCAGCCAGAACGCCTTAGAGACCCAGTACTTC. Its translation is CASSQNALETQYF.